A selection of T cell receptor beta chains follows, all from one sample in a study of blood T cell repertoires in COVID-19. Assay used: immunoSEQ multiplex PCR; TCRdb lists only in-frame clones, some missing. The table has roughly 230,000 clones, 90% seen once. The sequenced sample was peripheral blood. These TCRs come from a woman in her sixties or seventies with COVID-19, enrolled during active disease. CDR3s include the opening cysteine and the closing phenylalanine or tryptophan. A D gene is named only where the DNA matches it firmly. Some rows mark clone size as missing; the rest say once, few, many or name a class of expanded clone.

cdr3_nt: TGTGCCACCAGCCAGGAAGCTTCCTACGAGCAGTACTTC
cdr3_aa: CATSQEASYEQYF
j_call: TRBJ2-7
d_call: .
clone_size: .
v_call: TRBV2

cdr3_nt: TGTGCCAGCAGCATCGGGGGAAACTACAATGAGCAGTTCTTC
cdr3_aa: CASSIGGNYNEQFF
j_call: TRBJ2-1
d_call: .
clone_size: .
v_call: TRBV6-2/TRBV6-3

cdr3_nt: TGTGCCAGCAGTTTAATCCAGGTGGGCACTGAAGCTTTCTTT
cdr3_aa: CASSLIQVGTEAFF
j_call: TRBJ1-1
d_call: .
clone_size: .
v_call: TRBV28

cdr3_nt: TGTGCCAGTAGCTGGCGGGACCAGGGCTACACCTTC
cdr3_aa: CASSWRDQGYTF
j_call: TRBJ1-2
d_call: .
clone_size: .
v_call: TRBV19

cdr3_nt: TGTGCCAGCACGGGGGGCCCTAGCAATGAGCAGTTCTTC
cdr3_aa: CASTGGPSNEQFF
j_call: TRBJ2-1
d_call: .
clone_size: .
v_call: TRBV2

cdr3_nt: TGCGCCAGCAGCTTGGGAGAGAACAACTATGGCTACACCTTC
cdr3_aa: CASSLGENNYGYTF
j_call: TRBJ1-2
d_call: .
clone_size: .
v_call: TRBV5-1

cdr3_nt: TGTGCCAGTACGCCCCCGTGGCTGGGTCCGGGACAGGGTCTTCGCGAGCAGTACTTC
cdr3_aa: CASTPPWLGPGQGLREQYF
j_call: TRBJ2-7
d_call: TRBD1
clone_size: .
v_call: TRBV19

cdr3_nt: TGTGCCAGCTCACTCAGGGGTAGGAACACTGAAGCTTTCTTT
cdr3_aa: CASSLRGRNTEAFF
j_call: TRBJ1-1
d_call: .
clone_size: .
v_call: TRBV18

cdr3_nt: TGTGCCAGCAGCCCTGACAGATTCGGGGAGCTGTTTTTT
cdr3_aa: CASSPDRFGELFF
j_call: TRBJ2-2
d_call: .
clone_size: .
v_call: TRBV4-2

cdr3_nt: TGTGCCAGCAGACGGGCCGGAGGCGAGACCCAGTACTTC
cdr3_aa: CASRRAGGETQYF
j_call: TRBJ2-5
d_call: .
clone_size: .
v_call: TRBV6-5

cdr3_nt: TGTGCCAGCAGTGAACCGGCGGGGAACACTGAAGCTTTCTTT
cdr3_aa: CASSEPAGNTEAFF
j_call: TRBJ1-1
d_call: .
clone_size: .
v_call: TRBV2

cdr3_nt: TGTGCCAGCAGCACCCGGGCGGGCGGATCTAACTATGGCTACACCTTC
cdr3_aa: CASSTRAGGSNYGYTF
j_call: TRBJ1-2
d_call: .
clone_size: .
v_call: TRBV5-6

cdr3_nt: TGTGCCAGCAGTTACTCCGACAGGGGCTACGAGCAGTACTTC
cdr3_aa: CASSYSDRGYEQYF
j_call: TRBJ2-7
d_call: TRBD1
clone_size: .
v_call: TRBV6-5

cdr3_nt: TGCGCCAGCAGCCAAGACTCTAGCGGGCTCTACGAGCAGTACTTC
cdr3_aa: CASSQDSSGLYEQYF
j_call: TRBJ2-7
d_call: TRBD2
clone_size: .
v_call: TRBV4-3

cdr3_nt: TGTGCCAGCAGCAGGCGACAATTTGGGGGCGCCGGGGAGCTGTTTTTT
cdr3_aa: CASSRRQFGGAGELFF
j_call: TRBJ2-2
d_call: .
clone_size: .
v_call: TRBV21-1

cdr3_nt: TGTGCCAGCAGCCAATTCGGGAGAGGGTTCACTGAAGCTTTCTTT
cdr3_aa: CASSQFGRGFTEAFF
j_call: TRBJ1-1
d_call: .
clone_size: once
v_call: TRBV4-2

cdr3_nt: TGTGCAAGTGGGCAGCACTATGGCTACACCTTC
cdr3_aa: CASGQHYGYTF
j_call: TRBJ1-2
d_call: .
clone_size: .
v_call: TRBV19

cdr3_nt: TGTGCCAGCATTCTAGACAGGGCCCACTACGAGCAGTACTTC
cdr3_aa: CASILDRAHYEQYF
j_call: TRBJ2-7
d_call: TRBD1
clone_size: .
v_call: TRBV6-5

cdr3_nt: TGTGCCACCAGCAGGGGGACAGTCAATCAGCCCCAGCATTTT
cdr3_aa: CATSRGTVNQPQHF
j_call: TRBJ1-5
d_call: TRBD1
clone_size: once
v_call: TRBV15

cdr3_nt: TGTGCCAGCAGCGTAGCTCTAGGATACGAGCAGTACTTC
cdr3_aa: CASSVALGYEQYF
j_call: TRBJ2-7
d_call: .
clone_size: .
v_call: TRBV9

cdr3_nt: TGTGCCATCAGTGAGACAGCCACTCGCACAGATACGCAGTATTTT
cdr3_aa: CAISETATRTDTQYF
j_call: TRBJ2-3
d_call: .
clone_size: .
v_call: TRBV10-3

cdr3_nt: TGTGCCAGCAGTCCCCGGAGAGCGTCCGAGGGCTCTGGAAACACCATATATTTT
cdr3_aa: CASSPRRASEGSGNTIYF
j_call: TRBJ1-3
d_call: .
clone_size: .
v_call: TRBV7-9